These 29 T cell receptor beta chains share one sample of origin, sequenced in a study of cytomegalovirus exposure and HLA in healthy donors. The PCR ran on 60 Vbeta and 13 Jbeta primers. Measured with immunoSEQ multiplex PCR; TCRdb has only the in-frame clones, and not every one. The sample lists 150,000 or so clones; roughly 80% were seen once. The source material was PBMCs. Receptors originate from a male donor in good health and CMV-seropositive.

The chain uses TRBV6-5 and TRBJ2-5; 13 bases line up with TRBD2. The V gene's germline CDR1 is MNHEY and CDR2 SVGAGI. This CDR3 has 14 residues. The junction had 2 bases not matched to a gene; V was cut back by 6 bases and J by 4 bases. The CDR3 protein is CASRRTSGRETQYF. The CDR3 DNA reads as TGTGCCAGCAGACGGACTAGCGGGAGAGAGACCCAGTACTTC.

This clone was seen a few times. The V call is TRBV18, the J call TRBJ1-1; 7 nucleotides match TRBD1. CDR3 length: 17 amino acids. The V segment lost 2 bases and the J segment 11 bases; nucleotides outside the gene matches: 20. The V gene's germline CDR1 is KGHSH and CDR2 LQKENI. The CDR3 coding sequence is TGTGCCAGCTCACCATCTATTGTGACAGGGACCGGAGTGCTTGCTTTCTTT. Its translation: CASSPSIVTGTGVLAFF.

The J gene is TRBJ1-5, the V gene TRBV30; D might be TRBD1 (5 bases). This CDR3 spans 15 amino acids. CDR1 is GTSNPN and CDR2 is SVGIG in the germline V gene (reference sequence). V lost 2 bases and J lost 4, with 15 bases in between. CDR3 region: CAWSFGGGPNQPQHF. CDR3 in DNA: TGTGCCTGGAGTTTCGGGGGGGGTCCTAATCAGCCCCAGCATTTT. The whole variable domain, filled in from reference TRBV30 and TRBJ1-5, reads SQTIHQWPATLVQPVGSPLSLECTVEGTSNPNLYWYRQAAGRGLQLLFYSVGIGQISSEVPQNLSASRPQDRQFILSSKKLLLSDSGFYLCAWSFGGGPNQPQHFGDGTRLSIL.

V is TRBV6-6 and J is TRBJ2-7, with D tentatively TRBD1 (5 bases). Germline-derived CDR1 and CDR2 are MNHNY and SVGAGI (reference sequence). V lost 6 bases, J lost 2 bases, and 11 bases lay in between. There are 13 residues in the CDR3. Written as DNA, the CDR3 is TGTGCCAGCAGATCTGACAGAACCTACGAGCAGTACTTC. Its translation is CASRSDRTYEQYF.

The chain couples TRBV7-6 to TRBJ1-2; 7 nucleotides match TRBD1. Germline CDR1 SGHVS, CDR2 FNYEAQ. CDR3 length equals 16 residues. The J segment lost 6 bases and the V segment lost 4 bases, leaving 14 bases of the junction unmatched. For the CDR3, the DNA is TGTGCCAGCAGCTCGGCGGGACAGACAAGGTCTGATGGCTACACCTTC. The encoded protein is CASSSAGQTRSDGYTF.

The rearrangement links TRBV6-5 to TRBJ2-7; 7 bases are a match to TRBD2. Trimming removed 5 bases from V and 6 bases from J; junction bases left unmatched: 10. From germline, CDR1 is MNHEY and CDR2 SVGAGI. This CDR3 contains 14 residues. The CDR3 loop reads CASSERGLSLEQYF. For the CDR3, the DNA is TGTGCCAGCAGTGAGAGGGGACTATCCCTCGAGCAGTACTTC.

This sequence joins TRBV9 and TRBJ2-3; TRBD2 agrees at 16 bases. CDR3 size: 18 residues. The germline gives CDR1 SGDLS, CDR2 YYNGEE. J was trimmed by 6 bases and V by 0 bases; bases with no gene match: 7. CDR3 nucleotides: TGTGCCAGCAGCGTAGGACCGGGACTAGCGGGAGGGGGGGATACGCAGTATTTT. This gives the protein CASSVGPGLAGGGDTQYF. The full variable domain, rest sourced from reference TRBV9 and TRBJ2-3, is DSGVTQTPKHLITATGQRVTLRCSPRSGDLSVYWYQQSLDQGLQFLIQYYNGEERAKGNILERFSAQQFPDLHSELNLSSLELGDSALYFCASSVGPGLAGGGDTQYFGPGTRLTVL.

The chain has TRBV25-1 and TRBJ2-2, with a tentative D call TRBD2 (5 bases). Germline V gives CDR1 MGHDK, CDR2 SYGVNS. Trimming stripped 8 bases from V and 1 base from J, with 11 bases between. The CDR3 contains 14 residues. CDR3 amino acids: CASGPGVNTGELFF. The CDR3, as DNA: TGTGCCAGCGGTCCCGGGGTGAACACCGGGGAGCTGTTTTTT.

The sample holds one count of this clone. The chain is built from TRBV10-3 and TRBJ1-1, with D possibly matching TRBD1 (6 bases). V was clipped by 6 bases and J by 3 bases, with 26 bases between them. The CDR3 spans 18 residues. Germline V lookup: CDR1 ENHRY, CDR2 SYGVKD. The CDR3 reads CAISSIHRENKPDTEAFF. The CDR3 DNA follows: TGTGCCATCAGCTCGATCCACAGGGAAAATAAGCCGGACACTGAAGCTTTCTTT.

In DNA form, the CDR3 reads TGCGCCAGCAGCTTGGCACTAGCGGGGGGTGAGCAGTTCTTC. It specifies CASSLALAGGEQFF. The chain carries TRBV5-1 and TRBJ2-1; 12 bases map to TRBD2. J lost 9 bases, V lost 0 bases, and 1 base had no gene match. CDR1 is SGHRS and CDR2 is YFSETQ in the germline V gene. CDR3 length: 14 amino acids.

The chain carries TRBV19 and TRBJ1-2; 9 bases are shared with TRBD1. With V trimmed by 3 bases and J by 4 bases, 6 bases remained unmatched. The CDR3 runs 15 residues. Germline values: CDR1 LNHDA, CDR2 SQIVND (reference sequence). The CDR3: CASSMGGQGIYGYTF. Here the CDR3 DNA reads TGTGCCAGTAGTATGGGAGGACAGGGGATCTATGGCTACACCTTC. The full variable domain, in which reference TRBV19 and TRBJ1-2 provide the parts outside the CDR3, is DGGITQSPKYLFRKEGQNVTLSCEQNLNHDAMYWYRQDPGQGLRLIYYSQIVNDFQKGDIAEGYSVSREKKESFPLTVTSAQKNPTAFYLCASSMGGQGIYGYTFGSGTRLTVV.

The chain links TRBV4-1 to TRBJ2-1, with 10 bases identical to TRBD1. After removal of 3 bases from V and 9 bases from J, the junction contained 14 bases not matched to a gene. Germline CDR1 MGHRA, CDR2 YSYEKL. This CDR3 region has 17 residues. CDR3 DNA sequence: TGCGCCAGCAGCCAGCGGACAGGGGGTACTACGGACCGTGAGCAGTTCTTC. Protein sequence: CASSQRTGGTTDREQFF.

This rearrangement joins TRBV28 to TRBJ2-7, with D perhaps matching TRBD2 (6 bases). Trimming removed 4 bases from V and 2 bases from J, with 18 bases in between. The CDR3 is 16 residues long. CDR1 MDHEN and CDR2 SYDVKM come from the germline V gene. In DNA form, the CDR3 reads TGTGCCAGCAGTTCACCTCAGCGGGCGGGGACCTACGAGCAGTACTTC. It translates to CASSSPQRAGTYEQYF.

This chain uses TRBV11-3 with TRBJ1-1, with D unresolved. The CDR3 spans 13 residues. Trimming took off 5 bases at V and 3 bases at J, with 10 bases between the two ends. In germline, CDR1 is SGHNT, CDR2 YENEEA. CDR3 nucleotide sequence: TGTGCCAGCAGCATTACAGTAGACACTGAAGCTTTCTTT. Translation gives CASSITVDTEAFF.

The rearrangement uses TRBV28 and TRBJ2-1, with a possible D match to TRBD2 (6 bases). The CDR3 loop spans 13 amino acids. The ends were cut back, 7 bases at V and 7 bases at J, with 14 bases in the middle. The V gene's germline CDR1 is MDHEN and CDR2 SYDVKM. CDR3 nucleotide sequence: TGTGCCAGCAAAAAGGAGGGATCGAATGAGCAGTTCTTC. It is translated as CASKKEGSNEQFF.

V gene TRBV15 combines with J gene TRBJ2-7, with 8 bases that match TRBD2. The CDR3 spans 19 residues. With 3 bases clipped from V and 0 bases from J, the junction kept 16 bases outside the gene matches. Germline lookup yields CDR1 LNHNV and CDR2 YYDKDF (reference sequence). The CDR3 protein is CATSSYSPGLAGTSYEQYF. Written as DNA, the CDR3 is TGTGCCACCAGCAGCTATTCACCGGGGCTAGCGGGTACCTCCTACGAGCAGTACTTC.

The V call is TRBV28, the J call TRBJ2-1; 11 bases match TRBD2. The V gene end was trimmed by 4 bases and the J gene end by 9 bases; junction bases not matched to a gene: 11. The CDR3 length is 16 residues. Germline V CDR1 and CDR2: MDHEN, SYDVKM. The CDR3 loop is CASSSGSSGRASEQFF. CDR3 nucleotides: TGTGCCAGCAGTTCTGGGAGTAGCGGGAGGGCCAGTGAGCAGTTCTTC.

The chain carries TRBV7-8 and TRBJ2-5, with a weak D call TRBD1 (5 bases). The J call may be wrong; the DNA end is better matched by TRBJ2-7. CDR1 and CDR2 from the germline V gene are SGHVS and FQNEAQ. The CDR3 length is 14 residues. The CDR3 sequence: CASSLGFQGYEQYF. The CDR3 DNA reads as TGTGCCAGCAGCTTAGGTTTCCAGGGTTACGAGCAGTACTTC.

Only one count was recorded for this clone. The rearrangement uses TRBV6-5 and TRBJ2-7, with D possibly being TRBD2 (6 bases). Trimming stripped 0 bases from V and 6 bases from J, with 6 bases between. Germline assignment: CDR1 MNHEY and CDR2 SVGAGI. The CDR3 runs to 12 residues. CDR3 loop: CASSYSGGEQYF. The DNA for the CDR3 is TGTGCCAGCAGTTACTCCGGGGGCGAGCAGTACTTC.

There are a few counts of this clone. CDR3 protein: CASSLAPVNTEAFF. The CDR3 DNA sequence: TGCGCCAGCAGCTTGGCCCCGGTGAACACTGAAGCTTTCTTT. The chain links TRBV5-1 to TRBJ1-1; no reliable D call. The germline V gene encodes CDR1 SGHRS and CDR2 YFSETQ. CDR3 length: 14 residues. The V end was cut by 0 bases, the J end by 0 bases, with 6 bases between.

V is TRBV5-1 and J is TRBJ2-1; tentative D call: TRBD1 (6 bases). The CDR3 spans 14 residues. CDR1 and CDR2 (germline): SGHRS, YFSETQ. Trimming took off 2 bases at V and 10 bases at J, with 16 bases between the two ends. The CDR3 nucleotides are TGCGCCAGCAGCTTACGGGACCCCGGACAGGAGCAGTTCTTC. It codes for CASSLRDPGQEQFF.

The rearrangement links TRBV6-1 to TRBJ2-1, with 7 bases matching TRBD1. The V segment lost 1 base and the J segment 15 bases; nucleotides outside the gene matches: 9. Per germline, CDR1 MNHNS and CDR2 SASEGT. The CDR3 runs 13 residues. CDR3 bases: TGTGCCAGCAGTGAAGTTTCGACAGGGACCATGTTCTTC. Translating it yields CASSEVSTGTMFF.

The gene calls are TRBV6-1 and TRBJ1-4; 7 bases are a match to TRBD1. With 9 bases clipped from V and 5 bases from J, the junction kept 9 bases outside the gene matches. Germline CDR1 and CDR2: MNHNS and SASEGT. The CDR3 runs to 14 residues. The CDR3 DNA is TGTGCCAGTTGTTTGGCACAGGGGAATGAAAAACTGTTTTTT. This encodes CASCLAQGNEKLFF.

V is TRBV5-5 and J is TRBJ1-5; TRBD1 agrees at 8 bases. There are 18 residues in the CDR3. The V segment lost 4 bases and the J segment 0 bases; nucleotides outside the gene matches: 12. Germline V lookup: CDR1 SGHKS, CDR2 YYEKEE (reference sequence). The CDR3 region is CASSMETGGANSNQPQHF. CDR3 DNA sequence: TGTGCCAGCAGCATGGAAACAGGGGGGGCTAATAGCAATCAGCCCCAGCATTTT.

This clone was detected a few times. The chain carries TRBV4-3 and TRBJ1-2; maybe TRBD1 (5 bases). Germline-derived CDR1 and CDR2 are LGHNA and YSLEER. The V end was cut by 4 bases, the J end by 7 bases, with 10 bases between. This CDR3 contains 12 residues. CDR3 bases: TGCGCCAGCAGCCGGACACGTGGTGGCTACACCTTC. Translating gives CASSRTRGGYTF.

This clone was detected a few times. This chain joins TRBV11-3 and TRBJ2-2; unclear D gene. The CDR3 sequence is 12 residues long. CDR1 and CDR2 from the germline V gene are SGHNT and YENEEA. V shed 5 bases and J shed 2 bases, with 3 bases lying between them. The CDR3 sequence: CASSHNTGELFF. The CDR3 DNA sequence: TGTGCCAGCAGCCATAACACCGGGGAGCTGTTTTTT. The full variable domain, rest sourced from reference TRBV11-3 and TRBJ2-2, is EAGVVQSPRYKIIEKKQPVAFWCNPISGHNTLYWYLQNLGQGPELLIRYENEEAVDDSQLPKDRFSAERLKGVDSTLKIQPAELGDSAVYLCASSHNTGELFFGEGSRLTVL.

The genes are TRBV7-9 and TRBJ2-7, with TRBD2 matching 7 bases. The CDR3 sequence is 15 residues long. Per the germline V gene, CDR1 is SEHNR and CDR2 is FQNEAQ (reference sequence). After removal of 4 bases from V and 2 bases from J, the junction contained 8 bases not matched to a gene. CDR3 residues: CASSSTKRGAYEQYF. CDR3 in DNA: TGTGCCAGCAGCTCTACAAAGCGGGGAGCCTACGAGCAGTACTTC.

V usage is TRBV7-2 and J usage is TRBJ2-1, with 9 bases fitting TRBD2. After removal of 5 bases from V and 3 bases from J, the junction contained 8 bases not matched to a gene. CDR3 length: 16 residues. Germline lookup yields CDR1 SGHTA and CDR2 FQGNSA. CDR3 in amino acids: CASSESGRPHYNEQFF. DNA for the CDR3: TGTGCCAGCAGCGAGAGCGGGAGGCCACACTACAATGAGCAGTTCTTC. Full variable domain (missing parts from reference TRBV7-2 and TRBJ2-1): GAGVSQSPSNKVTEKGKDVELRCDPISGHTALYWYRQSLGQGLEFLIYFQGNSAPDKSGLPSDRFSAERTGGSVSTLTIQRTQQEDSAVYLCASSESGRPHYNEQFFGPGTRLTVL.

In this sample, this clone turned up once. The chain couples TRBV28 to TRBJ1-2, with 8 bases that match TRBD1. Germline values: CDR1 MDHEN, CDR2 SYDVKM. J was trimmed by 7 bases and V by 11 bases; bases with no gene match: 6. The CDR3 consists of 11 residues. This CDR3 is CASQGAGGYTF. In DNA, the CDR3 is TGTGCCTCCCAGGGGGCTGGTGGCTACACCTTC.